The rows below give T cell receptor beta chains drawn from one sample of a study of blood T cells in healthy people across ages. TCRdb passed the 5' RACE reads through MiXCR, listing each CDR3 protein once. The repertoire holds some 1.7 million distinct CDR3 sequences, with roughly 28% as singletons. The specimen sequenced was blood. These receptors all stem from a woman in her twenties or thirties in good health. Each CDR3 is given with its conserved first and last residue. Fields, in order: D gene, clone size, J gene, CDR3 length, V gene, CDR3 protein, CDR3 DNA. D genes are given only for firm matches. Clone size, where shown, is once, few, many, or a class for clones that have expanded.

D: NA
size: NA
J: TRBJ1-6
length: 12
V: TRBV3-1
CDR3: CASSQSGVALHF
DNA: TGTGCCAGCAGCCAGAGTGGGGTCGCCCTCCACTTT

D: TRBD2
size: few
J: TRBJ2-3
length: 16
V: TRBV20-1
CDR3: CSARDRRLAGADTQYF
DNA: TGCAGTGCTAGAGATCGTCGGCTAGCGGGAGCAGATACGCAGTATTTT

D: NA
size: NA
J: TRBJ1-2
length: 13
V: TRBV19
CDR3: CARSTDGGDGYTF
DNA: TGTGCCAGGAGTACAGACGGGGGCGATGGCTACACCTTC

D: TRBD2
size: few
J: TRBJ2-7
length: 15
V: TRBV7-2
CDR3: CASSAGLAGTHEQYF
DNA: TGTGCCAGCAGCGCGGGACTAGCGGGAACCCACGAGCAGTACTTC

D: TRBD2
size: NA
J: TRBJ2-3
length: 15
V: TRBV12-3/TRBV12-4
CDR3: CASSFVAGVGGTQYF
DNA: TGTGCCAGCAGTTTTGTAGCGGGAGTTGGAGGTACGCAGTATTTT

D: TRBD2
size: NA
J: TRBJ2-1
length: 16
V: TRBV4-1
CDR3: CASSQDVAGVTNEQFF
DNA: TGCGCCAGCAGCCAAGATGTCGCGGGGGTTACCAATGAGCAGTTCTTC

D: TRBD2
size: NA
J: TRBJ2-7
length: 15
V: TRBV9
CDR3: CASSVDGTSNYEQYF
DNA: TGTGCCAGCAGCGTAGATGGGACTAGCAACTACGAGCAGTACTTC

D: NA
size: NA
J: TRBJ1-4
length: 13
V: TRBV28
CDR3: CASSFGVREKLFF
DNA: TGTGCCAGCAGTTTTGGGGTTCGTGAAAAACTGTTTTTT

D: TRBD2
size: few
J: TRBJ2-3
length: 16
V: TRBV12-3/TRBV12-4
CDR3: CASSSRSGGTTDTQYF
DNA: TGTGCCAGCAGTTCGAGGAGCGGGGGGACCACAGATACGCAGTATTTT

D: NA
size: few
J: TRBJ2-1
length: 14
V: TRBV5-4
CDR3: CASSFYDRPSAQFF
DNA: TGTGCCAGCAGCTTCTACGACCGGCCTAGCGCGCAGTTCTTC

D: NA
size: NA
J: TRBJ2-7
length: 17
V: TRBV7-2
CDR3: CASSLDSGGAGAYEQYF
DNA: TGTGCCAGCAGCTTAGATAGTGGGGGGGCGGGAGCCTACGAGCAGTACTTC

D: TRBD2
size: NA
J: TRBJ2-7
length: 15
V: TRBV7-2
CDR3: CASSTSGMGYNEQYF
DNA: TGTGCCAGCAGCACCAGCGGGATGGGGTACAATGAGCAGTACTTC

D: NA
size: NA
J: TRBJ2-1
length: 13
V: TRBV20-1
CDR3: CSAKGRIYNEQFF
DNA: TGCAGTGCGAAGGGGCGCATCTACAATGAGCAGTTCTTC

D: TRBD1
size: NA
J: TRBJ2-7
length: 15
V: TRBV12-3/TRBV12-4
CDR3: CASRPEDRGHYEQYF
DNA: TGTGCCAGCAGACCCGAGGACAGGGGCCACTACGAGCAGTACTTC

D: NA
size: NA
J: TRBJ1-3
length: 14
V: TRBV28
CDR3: CASNVGALGNTIYF
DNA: TGTGCCAGCAACGTGGGGGCGCTCGGAAACACCATATATTTT

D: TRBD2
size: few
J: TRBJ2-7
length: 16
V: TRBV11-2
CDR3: CASSSARPSGISEQYF
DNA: TGTGCCAGCAGCTCGGCGAGGCCTAGCGGGATTAGCGAGCAGTACTTC

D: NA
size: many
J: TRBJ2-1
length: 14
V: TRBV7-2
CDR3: CASSLGARYNEQFF
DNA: TGTGCCAGCAGCTTAGGGGCTCGATACAATGAGCAGTTCTTC

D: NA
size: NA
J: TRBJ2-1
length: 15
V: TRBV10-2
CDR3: CASSELGENGNEQFF
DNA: TGCGCCAGCAGTGAGTTAGGGGAGAACGGTAATGAGCAGTTCTTC

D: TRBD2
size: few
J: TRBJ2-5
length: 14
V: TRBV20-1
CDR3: CSAPLAGVAETQYF
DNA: TGCAGTGCTCCCTTAGCGGGAGTAGCAGAGACCCAGTACTTC

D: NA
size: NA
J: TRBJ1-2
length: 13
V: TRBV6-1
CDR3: CASSEGEGYGYTF
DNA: TGTGCCAGCAGTGAGGGAGAAGGCTATGGCTACACCTTC

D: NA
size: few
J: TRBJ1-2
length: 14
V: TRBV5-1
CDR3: CASSFSLGGDGYTF
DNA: TGCGCCAGCAGCTTCAGTTTGGGAGGGGATGGCTACACCTTC

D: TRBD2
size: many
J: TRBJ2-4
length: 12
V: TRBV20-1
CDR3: CSANRGGNIQYF
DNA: TGCAGTGCTAATCGCGGGGGAAACATTCAGTACTTC

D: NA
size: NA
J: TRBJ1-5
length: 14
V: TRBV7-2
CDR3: CASSVHYSNQPQHF
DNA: TGTGCCAGCAGCGTACATTATAGCAATCAGCCCCAGCATTTT

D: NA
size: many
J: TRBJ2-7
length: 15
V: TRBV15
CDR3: CATSSLRDARDEQYF
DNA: TGTGCCACCAGCAGCTTACGGGACGCTAGGGACGAGCAGTACTTC

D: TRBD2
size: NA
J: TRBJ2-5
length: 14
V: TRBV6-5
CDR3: CASSRTRTTETQYF
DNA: TGTGCCAGCAGCCGGACTAGGACCACGGAGACCCAGTACTTC

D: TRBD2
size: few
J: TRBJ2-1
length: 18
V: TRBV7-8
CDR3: CASSRGLAGARVYNEQFF
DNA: TGTGCCAGCAGCAGAGGACTAGCGGGAGCTCGGGTCTACAATGAGCAGTTCTTC

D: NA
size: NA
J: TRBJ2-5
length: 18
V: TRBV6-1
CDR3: CASRPYAFRLTKVDEQYF
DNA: TGTGCCAGCAGACCCTACGCCTTCCGACTAACGAAGGTCGATGAGCAGTACTTC

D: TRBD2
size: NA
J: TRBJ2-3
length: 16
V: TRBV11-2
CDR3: CASSLDGLAGSDTQYF
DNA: TGTGCCAGCAGCTTAGATGGACTAGCGGGTTCGGATACGCAGTATTTT

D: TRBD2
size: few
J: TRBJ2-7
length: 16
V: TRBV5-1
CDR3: CASSLDIAGGLVLRYF
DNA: TGCGCCAGCAGCTTGGATATAGCGGGGGGACTAGTATTGCGGTACTTC

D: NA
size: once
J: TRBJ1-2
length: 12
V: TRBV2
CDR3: CASSEEGDGYTF
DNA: TGTGCCAGCAGTGAAGAGGGGGATGGCTACACCTTC

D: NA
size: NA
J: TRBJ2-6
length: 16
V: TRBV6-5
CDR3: CASSITSVSGANVLTF
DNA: TGTGCCAGCAGCATTACGTCGGTATCCGGGGCCAACGTCCTGACTTTC

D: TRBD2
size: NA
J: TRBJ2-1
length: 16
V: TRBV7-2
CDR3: CVSSSLLAGGVVEQFF
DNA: TGTGTCAGCAGCTCGCTCCTAGCGGGAGGGGTGGTTGAGCAGTTCTTC

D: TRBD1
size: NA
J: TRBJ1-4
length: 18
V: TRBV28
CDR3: CASSLPGTGIGTNEKLFF
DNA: TGTGCCAGTAGTTTACCTGGGACAGGGATAGGGACTAATGAAAAACTGTTTTTT

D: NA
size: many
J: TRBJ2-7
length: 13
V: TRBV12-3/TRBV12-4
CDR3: CATLPGLVGEQYF
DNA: TGTGCCACCCTACCAGGTCTAGTGGGAGAGCAGTACTTC

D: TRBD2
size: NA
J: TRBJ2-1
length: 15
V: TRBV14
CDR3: CASSRQRGGLDEQFF
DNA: TGTGCCAGCAGCCGTCAGCGGGGGGGTTTAGATGAGCAGTTCTTC